This is a list of T cell receptor beta chains from one sample in a study of response to subunit inactivated influenza vaccine. MiXCR, applied by TCRdb to the RT-PCR reads, yields one record per CDR3 protein. In the table there are about 500,000 distinct CDR3 sequences, 15% to 20% of which are singletons. The specimen was CD4+ T cells sorted from PBMCs, collected less than 25 months after vaccination. These receptors all come from a man aged 45 to 70 who received an inactivated influenza vaccine. Each CDR3 is given without its conserved first and last residue. Fields, in order: V gene, CDR3 protein.

TRBV6-2/TRBV6-3	ASSPWRGAGNEQF
TRBV7-9	ASSLSGTASYGYT
TRBV6-5	ASSYYVRAGGGELF
TRBV4-2	ASSRSRAVNNEKLF
TRBV2	ASSAMGGQETQY
TRBV18	ASSYRASTTDTQY
TRBV5-6	ASSQAKRGKDEKLF
TRBV20-1	SARDYRQGASYGYT
TRBV4-2	ASSQGQLAVTDTQY
TRBV4-3	ASSQEGSGGGNEQF
TRBV6-2/TRBV6-3	ASSYLAGGETQY
TRBV20-1	SAGSSYNSPLH
TRBV6-1	ASTLTRLAYEQY
TRBV7-2	ASSSRAGPSYEQY
TRBV25-1	ASKGQDTQY
TRBV12-3/TRBV12-4	ASSFPGNEQF
TRBV20-1	SAPPGSTHEQY
TRBV24-1	ATSDSGKGQGVSNEQF
TRBV4-1	ASSQDWISGRLGMGNEKLF
TRBV28	ASRAGATNTEAF
TRBV29-1	SPTGGPFTEAF
TRBV29-1	SVRGQGWHEQY
TRBV20-1	SALIREETQY
TRBV6-2/TRBV6-3	ASSRAGADLSYEQY
TRBV20-1	SAAKMGTGTREQY
TRBV10-3	AISEVLGFLADTQY
TRBV20-1	SASSGRRFPETQY
TRBV18	ASSPVTPGLSGYT
TRBV20-1	SARGFRPAVAGAYNEQF
TRBV19	ASNPGQNYNEQF
TRBV24-1	ATSRGTGQGVGEQF
TRBV5-1	ASSTLSGNPYEQY
TRBV30	AWRPRGGRGEQY
TRBV7-2	ASSIRGIQETQY
TRBV5-1	ASSLEGSKNIQY
TRBV29-1	STGTGGAIDEQY
TRBV12-3/TRBV12-4	ASSTGTGGSDTQY
TRBV29-1	SALGLVGGGQF
TRBV20-1	SAIPGARVYEQY
TRBV6-1	ASSPGLAGAQF
TRBV14	ASSQVYTQY
TRBV4-2	ASSQDRGLLQETQY
TRBV28	ASSLSLGQKYNEQF
TRBV11-2	ASSLAGVNNEQF
TRBV14	ASSPRPGTSGYNEQF
TRBV6-5	ASTPLGHMGTNTEAF
TRBV6-2/TRBV6-3	ASNHRTESYEQY
TRBV29-1	SVSTGQGPYEQY
TRBV6-1	ASSKGIQSQETQY
TRBV11-2	ASSLAHQDIQY
TRBV29-1	SVDGTGSYNEQF
TRBV4-3	ASSPRTEETQY
TRBV7-7	ASSFRTSGSNYEQY
TRBV4-1	ASSQESAGSNYGYT